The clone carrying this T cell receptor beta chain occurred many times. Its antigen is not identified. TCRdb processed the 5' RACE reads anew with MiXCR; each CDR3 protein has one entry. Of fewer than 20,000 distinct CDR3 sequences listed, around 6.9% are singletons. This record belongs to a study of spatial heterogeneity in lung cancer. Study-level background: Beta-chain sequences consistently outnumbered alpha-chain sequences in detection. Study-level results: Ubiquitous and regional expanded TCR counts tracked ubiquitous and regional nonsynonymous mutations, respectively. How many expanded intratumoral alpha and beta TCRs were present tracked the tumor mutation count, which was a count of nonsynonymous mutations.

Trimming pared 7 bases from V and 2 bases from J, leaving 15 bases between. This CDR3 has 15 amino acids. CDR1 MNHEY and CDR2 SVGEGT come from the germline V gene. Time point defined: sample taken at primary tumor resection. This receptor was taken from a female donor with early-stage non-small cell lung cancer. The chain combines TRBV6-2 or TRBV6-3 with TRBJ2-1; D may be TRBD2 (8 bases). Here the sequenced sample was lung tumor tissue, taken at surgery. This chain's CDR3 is CASKTGGTAYNEQFF. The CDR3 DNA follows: TGTGCCAGCAAAACGGGGGGGACAGCCTACAATGAGCAGTTCTTC.